The clone carrying this T cell receptor beta chain occurred a few times. Antigen: not known. The authors reverse transcribed all of the isolated RNA, so sequencing captured expressed TCRB transcripts. The repertoire was sequenced with immunoSEQ multiplex PCR; TCRdb's copy has only in-frame clones and lacks some. The sample yields fewer than 110,000 clones, under 30% seen once. CD45RO/CCR7/CD25/CD127/CD95/CD27 separated CD4+ naive, central memory, regulatory and stem cell-like memory cells by sorting. This record comes from a study of beta chain features in type 1 diabetes. Overall study results and limits: There was no resolution here of whether HLA type influences TCRB rearrangement. Shortening that was moderate but significant affected the TCRB CDR3s of Type 1 diabetes patients in all four CD4+ subsets. VDJ junctions from type 1 diabetes patients carried fewer insertions and larger deletions.

V was cut by 2 bases and J by 3 bases, with 8 bases left in between. Germline V gene data show CDR1 as WNHNN and CDR2 as SYGVQD (reference sequence). The CDR3 consists of 13 residues. Specimen: central memory CD4+ T cells from blood. The chain recombines TRBV10-1 with TRBJ2-7, with D uncertain. The origin of this receptor is a woman between 18 and 29 years old with type 1 diabetes. DNA for the CDR3: TGCGCCAGCAGTGAGATGCCCGGCTACGAGCAGTACTTC. Protein product: CASSEMPGYEQYF.